These T cell receptor beta chains were read from a single sample in a study of T-cell reconstitution after alpha-beta-depleted transplantation in children. TCRdb redid the calling of the PCR reads with MiXCR, one entry per CDR3 protein. The data contain about 120,000 distinct CDR3 sequences, 20% to 25% of them singletons. Material: PBMCs, mostly from graft donor cells, obtained 180 days after TCRalphabeta/CD19-depleted stem cell transplant. These receptors all come from a male patient under 10 years old who had a stem cell transplant for chronic granulomatous disease, so the T cells may come from the graft donor. The CDR3 runs from the conserved cysteine through the conserved F or W. A D gene is named only where the DNA matches it firmly. For some rows the clone size is stated as once, few or many, or as a class when expanded; others skip it.

D: TRBD1
J: TRBJ2-1
size: many
V: TRBV20-1
CDR3: CSMTGSHEQFF
DNA: TGCAGTATGACAGGGTCTCATGAGCAGTTCTTC

D: -
J: TRBJ2-2
size: many
V: TRBV5-1
CDR3: CASSLEQGRAGELFF
DNA: TGCGCCAGCAGCTTGGAGCAGGGTCGGGCCGGGGAGCTGTTTTTT

D: TRBD1
J: TRBJ2-2
size: many
V: TRBV12-3/TRBV12-4
CDR3: CASSNLIGQGNTGELFF
DNA: TGTGCCAGCAGTAACCTGATAGGACAGGGGAACACCGGGGAGCTGTTTTTT

D: TRBD1
J: TRBJ2-5
size: few
V: TRBV7-7
CDR3: CASSRGQTKETQYF
DNA: TGTGCCAGCAGCCGGGGACAGACGAAAGAGACCCAGTACTTC

D: -
J: TRBJ1-2
size: -
V: TRBV7-9
CDR3: CASSLSTPYYGYTF
DNA: TGTGCCAGCAGCTTGTCAACACCATACTATGGCTACACCTTC

D: -
J: TRBJ2-1
size: -
V: TRBV5-1
CDR3: CASSSRGAPYNEQFF
DNA: TGCGCCAGCAGCTCTCGGGGAGCGCCCTACAATGAGCAGTTCTTC

D: TRBD1
J: TRBJ2-1
size: many
V: TRBV12-3/TRBV12-4
CDR3: CASSTTGYYNEQFF
DNA: TGTGCCAGCAGTACGACAGGGTATTACAATGAGCAGTTCTTC

D: -
J: TRBJ2-3
size: many
V: TRBV18
CDR3: CASSPHPDIRLTDTQYF
DNA: TGTGCCAGCTCACCGCATCCCGATATTCGACTCACAGATACGCAGTATTTT

D: TRBD1
J: TRBJ2-7
size: many
V: TRBV7-2
CDR3: CASSPDPGQSYEQYF
DNA: TGTGCCAGCAGCCCAGACCCGGGACAGAGCTACGAGCAGTACTTC

D: TRBD1
J: TRBJ2-7
size: -
V: TRBV5-1
CDR3: CASSSGWDRGHEQYF
DNA: TGCGCCAGCAGCTCGGGCTGGGACAGGGGACACGAGCAGTACTTC

D: TRBD1
J: TRBJ2-1
size: -
V: TRBV7-2
CDR3: CASSFKTGTGLNEQFF
DNA: TGTGCCAGCAGCTTCAAGACCGGGACAGGGCTCAATGAGCAGTTCTTC

D: -
J: TRBJ2-3
size: many
V: TRBV12-3/TRBV12-4
CDR3: CASSLDDDLRYF
DNA: TGTGCCAGCAGTTTAGACGACGACTTGAGGTATTTT

D: TRBD1
J: TRBJ1-2
size: few
V: TRBV25-1
CDR3: CASSGQGNYGYTF
DNA: TGTGCCAGCAGTGGACAGGGGAACTATGGCTACACCTTC

D: -
J: TRBJ1-3
size: many
V: TRBV7-2
CDR3: CASSPTGNTIYF
DNA: TGTGCCAGCAGCCCAACGGGTAACACCATATATTTT

D: TRBD1
J: TRBJ2-1
size: -
V: TRBV28
CDR3: CASSPLRTGRDEQFF
DNA: TGTGCCAGCAGTCCACTCCGGACAGGGCGGGATGAGCAGTTCTTC

D: -
J: TRBJ2-7
size: -
V: TRBV10-3
CDR3: CAISEWGEQYF
DNA: TGTGCCATCAGTGAATGGGGTGAGCAGTACTTC

D: -
J: TRBJ1-6
size: many
V: TRBV20-1
CDR3: CSARDPRSSYNSPLHF
DNA: TGCAGTGCTAGAGATCCCCGGAGCTCCTATAATTCACCCCTCCACTTT

D: -
J: TRBJ2-5
size: many
V: TRBV20-1
CDR3: CSARPSVQETQYF
DNA: TGCAGTGCTAGGCCCTCTGTGCAAGAGACCCAGTACTTC

D: TRBD1
J: TRBJ2-7
size: many
V: TRBV5-1
CDR3: CASSFPGTGIDEQYF
DNA: TGCGCCAGCAGCTTCCCCGGGACAGGGATAGACGAGCAGTACTTC

D: -
J: TRBJ1-6
size: -
V: TRBV12-3/TRBV12-4
CDR3: CASSFGGGPLHF
DNA: TGTGCCAGCAGTTTTGGGGGAGGCCCCCTCCACTTT

D: -
J: TRBJ2-3
size: many
V: TRBV20-1
CDR3: CSARDGGSTDTQYF
DNA: TGCAGTGCTAGAGATGGCGGGAGCACAGATACGCAGTATTTT

D: -
J: TRBJ2-5
size: -
V: TRBV11-2
CDR3: CASSLVEGGTQYF
DNA: TGTGCCAGCAGCTTAGTGGAGGGAGGGACCCAGTACTTC